This TCR beta chain came from a study of blood T cell repertoires in COVID-19. Overall study context: COVID-19 samples, acute and convalescent, were from the United States, Italy and Spain.

Repertoires were generated with immunoSEQ multiplex PCR, while TCRdb's copy carries only in-frame clones and drops some. Among approximately 480,000 clones listed, 87% were seen once. Which cohort a participant joined came from the clinical history participants gave. Either two negative PCRs, clearance, or symptom resolution qualified Cohort 3 donors as recovered. This clone came up once. The CDR3 consists of 14 residues. The germline gives CDR1 MNHNS, CDR2 SASEGT. Germline trimming cut 3 bases from V and 1 base from J; bases unmatched to any gene: 2. V gene TRBV6-1 combines with J gene TRBJ2-5, with TRBD2 matching over 7 bases. Sequenced sample: PBMCs or T cells enriched from blood (not recorded which). The clonotype comes from a woman in her late teens or twenties who had recovered from COVID-19. This CDR3 is CASSDAGVQETQYF. In DNA, the CDR3 is TGTGCCAGCAGTGATGCGGGGGTCCAAGAGACCCAGTACTTC.